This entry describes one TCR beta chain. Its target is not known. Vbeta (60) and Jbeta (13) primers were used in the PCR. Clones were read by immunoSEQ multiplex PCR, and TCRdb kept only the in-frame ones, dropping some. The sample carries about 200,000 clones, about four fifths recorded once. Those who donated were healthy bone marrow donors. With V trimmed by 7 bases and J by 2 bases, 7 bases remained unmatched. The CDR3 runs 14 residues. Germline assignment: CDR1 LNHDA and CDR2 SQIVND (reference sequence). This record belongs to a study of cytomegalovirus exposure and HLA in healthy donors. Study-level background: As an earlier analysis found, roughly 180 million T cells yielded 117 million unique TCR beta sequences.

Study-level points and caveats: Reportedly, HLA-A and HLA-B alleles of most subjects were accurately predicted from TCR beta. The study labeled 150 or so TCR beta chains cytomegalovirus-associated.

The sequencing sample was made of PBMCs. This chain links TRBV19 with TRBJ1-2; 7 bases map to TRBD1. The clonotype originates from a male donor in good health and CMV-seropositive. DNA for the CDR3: TGTGCCAGTAATCGCCCACAGGGGAACTATGGCTACACCTTC. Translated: CASNRPQGNYGYTF.